Listed here are 20 T cell receptor beta chains from one sample, sequenced in a study of T cell repertoires in cytomegalovirus infection. The antigens of these receptors remain unknown. TCRdb reprocessed the reads via MiXCR and lists one record per CDR3 protein. The table records a few hundred thousand distinct CDR3 sequences, roughly 42% of them present only once. The input for sequencing was cultured PBMCs, taken from culture after CMV antigen stimulation. The receptors stem from a human donor in good health (CMV status not recorded). Some clones in this sample may be carry-over from other donors' samples.

The chain joins TRBV7-2 to TRBJ2-3, with 7 bases that match TRBD2. Germline loops: CDR1 SGHTA, CDR2 FQGNSA. The CDR3 totals 15 residues. V lost 5 bases and J lost 0; bases outside the gene matches: 5. CDR3 region: CASSTQAGSTDTQYF. CDR3 in DNA: TGTGCCAGCAGCACCCAAGCGGGAAGCACAGATACGCAGTATTTT.

The chain couples TRBV4-3 to TRBJ1-6; TRBD1 might be the D (5 bases). Trimming removed 0 bases at V and 9 bases at J, with 12 bases between. Looked up from germline, CDR1 is LGHNA and CDR2 is YSLEER. The CDR3 length is 15 residues. CDR3 nucleotides: TGCGCCAGCAGCCAAGATCAGGGATTCAGTTCACCCCTCCACTTT. As protein: CASSQDQGFSSPLHF.

This chain uses TRBV6-1 with TRBJ1-5; D is uncertain. Trimming cost V 8 bases and J 0 bases, with 14 bases left between them. CDR3 length: 15 amino acids. The V gene's germline CDR1 is MNHNS and CDR2 SASEGT. The CDR3 DNA sequence: TGTGCCAGCCAGCCTTATGGGTATAGCAATCAGCCCCAGCATTTT. Translating gives CASQPYGYSNQPQHF.

The chain links TRBV7-2 to TRBJ2-7; D possibly corresponds to TRBD2 (5 bases). Germline V gene sequence: CDR1 SGHTA, CDR2 FQGNSA. The CDR3 contains 15 residues. Trimming removed 2 bases at V and 4 bases at J, with 15 bases between. The CDR3 here is CASSLLPGGRYEQYF. In nucleotides, the CDR3 is TGTGCCAGCAGCTTACTGCCAGGAGGTCGATACGAGCAGTACTTC.

This clonotype was seen only a few times. The chain combines TRBV6-1 with TRBJ2-1; D is uncertain. Trimming removed 7 bases from V and 10 bases from J, with 23 bases in between. This CDR3 comprises 15 residues. The V gene's germline CDR1 is MNHNS and CDR2 SASEGT. Written as DNA, the CDR3 is TGTGCCAGCATATCGGACGGCAGATCCCGCTTCGAGCAGTTCTTC. Its translation is CASISDGRSRFEQFF.

The chain joins TRBV7-2 to TRBJ2-7; 9 nucleotides line up with TRBD1. The CDR3 length is 14 residues. The germline CDR1 and CDR2 sequences are SGHTA and FQGNSA. The J segment lost 4 bases and the V segment lost 2 bases, leaving 3 bases of the junction unmatched. The CDR3 bases are TGTGCCAGCAGCTTATACAGGGGGCCTTACGAGCAGTACTTC. This encodes CASSLYRGPYEQYF. Filled out from reference TRBV7-2 and TRBJ2-7, the complete variable domain reads GAGVSQSPSNKVTEKGKDVELRCDPISGHTALYWYRQSLGQGLEFLIYFQGNSAPDKSGLPSDRFSAERTGGSVSTLTIQRTQQEDSAVYLCASSLYRGPYEQYFGPGTRLTVT.

V usage is TRBV7-2 and J usage is TRBJ2-3, with D hard to call. The CDR3 runs to 14 residues. CDR1 and CDR2 from the germline V gene are SGHTA and FQGNSA. Between the trimmed V and J ends, which lost 5 bases and 4 bases, there was a span of 13 bases. The CDR3: CASSHRTAADTQYF. The CDR3 coding sequence is TGTGCCAGCAGCCACCGGACGGCGGCAGATACGCAGTATTTT. Full variable domain (outside the CDR3, taken from reference TRBV7-2 and TRBJ2-3): GAGVSQSPSNKVTEKGKDVELRCDPISGHTALYWYRQSLGQGLEFLIYFQGNSAPDKSGLPSDRFSAERTGGSVSTLTIQRTQQEDSAVYLCASSHRTAADTQYFGPGTRLTVL.

This clonotype was recorded a few times. The rearrangement links TRBV11-2 to TRBJ2-5, with 7 bases aligning to TRBD1. The germline V gene encodes CDR1 SGHAT and CDR2 FQNNGV. There are 15 residues in the CDR3. Unmatched junction bases numbered 10, after V lost 4 bases and J lost 5 bases. CDR3 DNA: TGTGCCAGCAGCTCCGGGACAGTCCTACAGGAGACCCAGTACTTC. Protein product: CASSSGTVLQETQYF. The whole variable domain, remainder taken from reference TRBV11-2 and TRBJ2-5, is EAGVAQSPRYKIIEKRQSVAFWCNPISGHATLYWYQQILGQGPKLLIQFQNNGVVDDSQLPKDRFSAERLKGVDSTLKIQPAKLEDSAVYLCASSSGTVLQETQYFGPGTRLLVL.

The chain recombines TRBV7-2 with TRBJ1-2; 7 bases line up with TRBD1. Germline values: CDR1 SGHTA, CDR2 FQGNSA. The CDR3 spans 17 residues. V lost 5 bases, J lost 5 bases, and 17 bases stayed unmatched. CDR3 residues: CASSPRDSQDLRYGYTF. In nucleotides, the CDR3 is TGTGCCAGCAGCCCCCGGGACAGCCAAGATTTACGGTATGGCTACACCTTC.

This clonotype has only a few counts. This chain connects TRBV7-9 to TRBJ1-1; 7 bases align to TRBD1. V shed 4 bases, J shed 6 bases, and the junction held 14 bases outside the gene matches. The germline V gene has CDR1 SEHNR and CDR2 FQNEAQ (reference sequence). This CDR3 is 16 amino acids long. CDR3 protein: CASSSPGGGFRAEAFF. The CDR3 DNA reads as TGTGCCAGCAGCTCCCCAGGGGGAGGCTTTAGAGCTGAAGCTTTCTTT.

This clonotype was counted only a few times. This chain links TRBV7-9 with TRBJ2-5; D is possibly TRBD2 (5 bases). Germline CDR1 reads SEHNR; CDR2 reads FQNEAQ (reference sequence). The CDR3 is made up of 16 amino acids. V lost 5 bases to trimming and J lost 1 base, with 17 bases between them. The CDR3 is CASSPRGGLPQETQYF. The CDR3 DNA reads TGTGCCAGCAGCCCCCGGGGTGGACTGCCCCAAGAGACCCAGTACTTC.

This chain links TRBV7-9 with TRBJ1-1; TRBD1 agrees at 7 bases. This CDR3 is built from 14 residues. After removal of 4 bases from V and 8 bases from J, the junction contained 10 bases not matched to a gene. Germline CDR1 is SEHNR and CDR2 is FQNEAQ (reference sequence). The CDR3 is CASSSPGTEKEAFF. CDR3 sequence (DNA): TGTGCCAGCAGCTCCCCAGGGACAGAGAAAGAAGCTTTCTTT.

The gene calls are TRBV27 and TRBJ1-6; 7 bases are a match to TRBD1. Germline assignment: CDR1 MNHEY and CDR2 SMNVEV (reference sequence). This CDR3 is 19 amino acids long. V was clipped by 6 bases and J by 7 bases; unmatched bases: 21. The CDR3: CASSLSSAGPGQPNSPLHF. The DNA of the CDR3 is TGTGCCAGCAGCCTTAGTTCCGCCGGGCCGGGACAGCCGAATTCACCCCTCCACTTT.

This clonotype was found many times. The V gene is TRBV7-2, the J gene TRBJ2-2; D unresolved. The CDR3 is made up of 15 amino acids. The V end was cut by 5 bases, the J end by 7 bases, with 17 bases between. Germline lookup yields CDR1 SGHTA and CDR2 FQGNSA. The CDR3 sequence is CASSLGRPRGGELFF. The CDR3 DNA reads TGTGCCAGCAGCCTAGGTCGGCCCCGCGGCGGGGAGCTGTTTTTT.

The J gene is TRBJ2-1, the V gene TRBV25-1; TRBD2 matches 10 bases. V dropped 7 bases and J dropped 7; count of bases not matched to a gene: 7. CDR3 length equals 14 residues. The germline gives CDR1 MGHDK, CDR2 SYGVNS. CDR3 DNA sequence: TGTGCCAGCACCCTAGCGGGAGTCGGAAATGAGCAGTTCTTC. This translates into CASTLAGVGNEQFF.

The genes are TRBV3-1 and TRBJ1-6; D is perhaps TRBD1 (5 bases). With 3 bases removed from V and 7 bases from J, the gap between germline ends came to 16 bases. The CDR3 contains 16 residues. Germline assignment: CDR1 LGHDT and CDR2 YNNKEL (reference sequence). The CDR3 here is CASSQGEAVPNSPLHF. Here the CDR3 DNA reads TGTGCCAGCAGCCAGGGGGAAGCGGTTCCAAATTCACCCCTCCACTTT.

The J gene is TRBJ2-7, the V gene TRBV7-9; the match to TRBD1 covers 10 bases. Trimming removed 3 bases from V and 0 bases from J; junction bases left unmatched: 5. The length of the CDR3 is 16 residues. Germline CDR1 reads SEHNR; CDR2 reads FQNEAQ (reference sequence). The chain's CDR3 is CASSFKTGGSSYEQYF. CDR3 sequence (DNA): TGTGCCAGCAGCTTTAAGACAGGGGGCAGCTCCTACGAGCAGTACTTC.

V usage is TRBV7-8 and J usage is TRBJ2-7; 8 nucleotides line up with TRBD1. The V gene's germline CDR1 is SGHVS and CDR2 FQNEAQ. The V segment lost 5 bases and the J segment 4 bases; nucleotides outside the gene matches: 4. This CDR3 spans 13 amino acids. The CDR3 sequence is CASSVDRVYEQYF. The CDR3 DNA sequence: TGTGCCAGCAGCGTGGACAGGGTATACGAGCAGTACTTC. Filled out from reference TRBV7-8 and TRBJ2-7, the complete variable domain reads GAGVSQSPRYKVAKRGQDVALRCDPISGHVSLFWYQQALGQGPEFLTYFQNEAQLDKSGLPSDRFFAERPEGSVSTLKIQRTQQEDSAVYLCASSVDRVYEQYFGPGTRLTVT.

The J gene is TRBJ1-6, the V gene TRBV5-1; 7 bases are shared with TRBD1. Germline lookup yields CDR1 SGHRS and CDR2 YFSETQ. V dropped 2 bases and J dropped 7; count of bases not matched to a gene: 12. The CDR3 contains 17 residues. In DNA form, the CDR3 reads TGCGCCAGCAGCTTTTCCGGACAGGCATCAAACAATTCACCCCTCCACTTT. Protein sequence: CASSFSGQASNNSPLHF.

The DNA for the CDR3 is TGTGCCAGCAAACAGGGGGCGGGGGGCACTGAAGCTTTCTTT. As protein: CASKQGAGGTEAFF. The rearrangement uses TRBV7-8 and TRBJ1-1; 9 nucleotides match TRBD1. Per germline, CDR1 SGHVS and CDR2 FQNEAQ. CDR3 length equals 14 residues. Trimming at V came to 7 bases and at J to 4 bases, leaving 7 bases not matched to a gene.